The clone carrying this T cell receptor (beta chain) was seen more than once but under ten times. The library protocol tagged individual cDNA molecules with unique molecular identifiers. Each CDR3 protein gets one entry after TCRdb re-called the 5' RACE reads with MiXCR. This sample has roughly 120,000 distinct CDR3 sequences, with 15% found just once. The sample originates from a study of early T cells in non-severe SARS-CoV-2 infection. Sample: whole blood. This clonotype originated in an adult who was a healthcare worker with PCR-confirmed SARS-CoV-2 infection or an uninfected control (not recorded which).

The CDR3: CASSWGVTNTGELFF. Here the CDR3 DNA reads TGTGCCAGCAGCTGGGGGGTTACGAACACCGGGGAGCTGTTTTTT. V gene TRBV5-5 combines with J gene TRBJ2-2, with D tentatively TRBD2 (6 bases). CDR3 length: 15 residues. Germline V lookup: CDR1 SGHKS, CDR2 YYEKEE (reference sequence). Trimming removed 3 bases at V and 0 bases at J, with 9 bases between.